This record concerns one T cell receptor beta chain sequence. Its antigen is still unknown. CD4+CD8-CD45RO-CD45RA+ cells were naive CD4+; CD8+CD4-CD45RA+CD27bright cells were naive CD8+. This specimen comes from a study of healthy donors' naive CD4 and CD8 T cells. Study findings and constraints: Roughly an eighth of CD4/CD8 propensity variance appeared explained by V, J and CDR3 charge. Homeostatic proliferation of naive T cells was not examined as a bias source. Naive CD4+ and CD8+ cells reportedly differed in usage of most V and J genes.

The CDR3 has 16 amino acids. V dropped 0 bases and J dropped 8 bases, with 20 bases sitting between them. Germline lookup yields CDR1 MNHEY and CDR2 SVGAGI. Each TCR library used 450 to 600 ng of total RNA and a linear amplification protocol. One entry per CDR3 protein, called by TCRdb with MiXCR from the reads. The table lists approximately 200,000 distinct CDR3 sequences, 65% to 75% of them singletons. This chain connects TRBV6-5 to TRBJ2-7; D not certain. The sequencing input was naive CD4+ and CD8+ T cells sorted from blood, pooled from several donors. This sequence was found in a pool of human donors in good health; the sample pools cells from several healthy donors. The DNA for the CDR3 is TGTGCCAGCAGTTACTCGTGGCACCATAAGGGCTGGAAGCAGTACTTC. It is translated as CASSYSWHHKGWKQYF.